The rows below give T cell receptor beta chains drawn from one sample of a study of cytomegalovirus exposure and HLA in healthy donors. TCRdb keeps only in-frame clones here, not all; method: immunoSEQ multiplex PCR. The profile covers around 150,000 clones, with roughly 89% appearing a single time and 10% taken by the ten largest. The material sequenced was PBMCs. Every receptor here comes from a woman younger than 35 in good health and CMV-seropositive. CDR3s include the opening cysteine and the closing phenylalanine or tryptophan. D genes are given only for firm matches. Only some rows state a clone size, as once, few, many or a class for expanded clones.

D gene,J gene,V gene,clone size,CDR3 protein,CDR3 DNA
-,TRBJ2-7,TRBV15,-,CATSRPGNSYEQYF,TGTGCCACCAGCAGGCCCGGGAATTCCTACGAGCAGTACTTC
TRBD2,TRBJ2-7,TRBV28,-,CASSPSGSYEQYF,TGTGCCAGCAGCCCTAGCGGGAGCTACGAGCAGTACTTC
TRBD1,TRBJ2-1,TRBV27,-,CASSLQGAYNEQFF,TGTGCCAGCAGTTTACAGGGGGCCTACAATGAGCAGTTCTTC
-,TRBJ2-7,TRBV7-8,-,CASSLEFYEQYF,TGTGCCAGCAGCCTCGAGTTCTACGAGCAGTACTTC
TRBD1,TRBJ2-7,TRBV7-9,-,CASSFYRGEQYF,TGTGCCAGCAGCTTCTACAGGGGCGAGCAGTACTTC
-,TRBJ1-5,TRBV23-1,few,CEKRCNQPQHF,TGCGAGAAGCGGTGCAATCAGCCCCAGCATTTT
TRBD1,TRBJ2-7,TRBV5-1,once,CASSVDGTGMDEQYF,TGCGCCAGCAGCGTGGACGGGACAGGTATGGACGAGCAGTACTTC
-,TRBJ2-5,TRBV2,-,CASTETVFQETQYF,TGTGCCAGCACTGAGACAGTCTTCCAAGAGACCCAGTACTTC
TRBD2,TRBJ2-1,TRBV12-5,-,CASGSSGSRAYNEQFF,TGTGCTAGTGGTTCTAGCGGGAGCCGGGCTTACAATGAGCAGTTCTTC
TRBD1,TRBJ2-7,TRBV18,-,CASSPRTGGTYEQYF,TGTGCCAGCTCTCCGAGGACAGGGGGGACCTACGAGCAGTACTTC
TRBD1,TRBJ1-5,TRBV19,-,CASSMGQGNQPQHF,TGTGCCAGTAGTATGGGACAGGGGAATCAGCCCCAGCATTTT
TRBD2,TRBJ2-5,TRBV11-1,-,CASRAIGLADEETQYF,TGTGCCAGCAGGGCGATCGGACTAGCGGACGAAGAGACCCAGTACTTC
-,TRBJ2-1,TRBV5-1,-,CASNLNEQFF,TGCGCCAGCAATCTGAATGAGCAGTTCTTC
-,TRBJ1-5,TRBV19,-,CASSIIVGGHQPQHF,TGTGCCAGTAGTATAATTGTCGGGGGGCACCAGCCCCAGCATTTT